The 16 T cell receptor beta chains given below trace back to one sample, sequenced in a study of T cells in Graves' hyperthyroidism and ophthalmopathy. TCR beta CDR3 regions were amplified from RNA transcripts. Carried out on the TCR CDR3, a first-round RT-PCR used the HTBI primer set. TCRdb recomputed calls from the multiplex PCR reads with MiXCR, one row per CDR3 protein. This sample has roughly 570,000 distinct CDR3 sequences, with about 15% found just once. The source material was blood. The receptors stem from a woman aged 25 to 39 with Graves' hyperthyroidism.

This clonotype was detected many times. The V gene is TRBV10-3, the J gene TRBJ2-7; TRBD2 aligns across 10 bases. This CDR3 has 13 residues. The germline CDR1 and CDR2 sequences are ENHRY and SYGVKD. J gave up 2 bases and V 8 bases, and 3 bases lay outside the gene matches. The CDR3 protein is CAIQAGGAYEQYF. For the CDR3, the DNA is TGTGCCATCCAAGCGGGAGGGGCCTACGAGCAGTACTTC.

This clonotype appeared many times. The chain employs TRBV6-5 and TRBJ1-2, with D possibly being TRBD1 (6 bases). V gave up 2 bases and J gave up 7 bases, with 17 bases separating them. CDR1 and CDR2 from the germline V gene are MNHEY and SVGAGI. This CDR3 region has 15 residues. The CDR3 sequence is CASSYLGQRYGGYTF. In nucleotides, the CDR3 is TGTGCCAGCAGTTACCTCGGACAGCGCTATGGTGGCTACACCTTC.

Many counts were recorded for this clonotype. The chain recombines TRBV2 with TRBJ2-5, with D maybe TRBD2 (6 bases). The CDR3 contains 14 residues. In germline, CDR1 is SNHLY, CDR2 FYNNEI. V was trimmed by 7 bases and J by 2 bases, leaving 14 bases between them. CDR3 nucleotide sequence: TGTGCCAGCAAGGCTCAGCGGGCACAAGAGACCCAGTACTTC. Amino acid sequence: CASKAQRAQETQYF.

This clonotype was counted many times. This sequence joins TRBV28 and TRBJ2-5, with 9 positions matching TRBD2. This CDR3 spans 16 amino acids. Germline V CDR1 and CDR2: MDHEN, SYDVKM. The junction had 6 bases not matched to a gene; V was cut back by 3 bases and J by 1 base. The CDR3 coding sequence is TGTGCCAGCAGTTTCCCCGGGACTAGCTTCCAAGAGACCCAGTACTTC. Protein sequence: CASSFPGTSFQETQYF.

V usage is TRBV9 and J usage is TRBJ2-1, with unresolved D. CDR3 length: 18 residues. Germline V lookup: CDR1 SGDLS, CDR2 YYNGEE. Trimming stripped 4 bases from V and 6 bases from J, with 26 bases between. CDR3 sequence reads: CASSPRSRPPASGNEQFF. The CDR3 nucleotides read TGTGCCAGCAGCCCTCGATCTAGGCCCCCGGCATCAGGCAATGAGCAGTTCTTC. The full variable domain, its missing parts supplied by reference TRBV9 and TRBJ2-1, is DSGVTQTPKHLITATGQRVTLRCSPRSGDLSVYWYQQSLDQGLQFLIQYYNGEERAKGNILERFSAQQFPDLHSELNLSSLELGDSALYFCASSPRSRPPASGNEQFFGPGTRLTVL.

There are a few counts of this clonotype. The chain links TRBV7-9 to TRBJ2-1; TRBD2 matches at 7 bases. Germline V lookup: CDR1 SEHNR, CDR2 FQNEAQ (reference sequence). J lost 8 bases, V lost 1 base, and 8 bases had no gene match. The CDR3 totals 15 residues. DNA for the CDR3: TGTGCCAGCAGCTTAGAGGGCGGGAGTGGCCATGAGCAGTTCTTC. Amino acid sequence: CASSLEGGSGHEQFF.

The chain couples TRBV12-5 to TRBJ1-3, with 7 bases identical to TRBD1. The CDR3 is 15 amino acids. V lost 1 base, J lost 8 bases, and 8 bases stayed unmatched. Germline V gene sequence: CDR1 LGHNT, CDR2 FRNRAP. In DNA form, the CDR3 reads TGTGCTAGTGGTTTGGGAGGGGGCGCGGCGGACACCATATATTTT. Protein: CASGLGGGAADTIYF.

This clonotype was seen more than once but under ten times. The rearrangement joins TRBV10-3 to TRBJ2-7; 7 bases are shared with TRBD1. The V and J ends lost 10 bases and 5 bases, in that order; junction bases with no gene match: 17. CDR1 is ENHRY and CDR2 is SYGVKD in the germline V gene. This CDR3 is 15 amino acids long. CDR3 sequence reads: CATASPGQDIDEQYF. DNA for the CDR3: TGTGCCACCGCATCTCCCGGACAGGATATCGACGAGCAGTACTTC.

This clonotype was detected many times. The V gene is TRBV12-3 or TRBV12-4, the J gene TRBJ1-2; the match to TRBD1 covers 7 bases. The CDR3 is 15 residues long. The J segment lost 0 bases and the V segment lost 6 bases, leaving 7 bases of the junction unmatched. The CDR3, as DNA: TGTGCCAGCAGCCCTACAGGGGTCTCTAACTATGGCTACACCTTC. It yields the protein CASSPTGVSNYGYTF.

This clonotype was counted between two and nine times. J is TRBJ2-1 and V is TRBV14, with 11 bases aligning to TRBD2. CDR3 length: 15 amino acids. J gave up 6 bases and V 4 bases, and 5 bases lay outside the gene matches. Germline V CDR1 and CDR2: SGHDN, FVKESK. The CDR3 DNA reads as TGTGCCAGCAGCCGAACTAGCGGGAGCGTCAATGAGCAGTTCTTC. Protein product: CASSRTSGSVNEQFF.

This clonotype has more than one count but fewer than ten. The chain links TRBV20-1 to TRBJ2-4, with D perhaps matching TRBD1 (5 bases). The V gene lost 6 bases and the J gene lost 0 bases, with 12 bases spanning the gap. CDR3 length: 14 residues. Per germline, CDR1 DFQATT and CDR2 SNEGSKA (reference sequence). The CDR3 loop reads CSAGVGLAKNIQYF. The CDR3, as DNA: TGCAGTGCAGGGGTAGGGTTAGCCAAAAACATTCAGTACTTC.

This clonotype was observed at least ten times. The chain joins TRBV5-1 to TRBJ1-1, with D possibly being TRBD1 (6 bases). CDR3 length: 16 residues. V lost 2 bases and J 0 bases, leaving 14 bases between the germline ends. Germline V gene sequence: CDR1 SGHRS, CDR2 YFSETQ. Here the CDR3 reads CASSLEGGGMNTEAFF. CDR3 DNA: TGCGCCAGCAGCTTAGAGGGGGGCGGTATGAACACTGAAGCTTTCTTT.

This clonotype was counted at least ten times. This chain links TRBV20-1 with TRBJ2-3; D call uncertain. The V end lost 1 base, the J end lost 0 bases, and 14 bases lay between the germline ends. Per the germline V gene, CDR1 is DFQATT and CDR2 is SNEGSKA (reference sequence). This CDR3 region has 16 residues. CDR3 in amino acids: CSARVGLRSSTDTQYF. The CDR3 region has the DNA TGCAGTGCTAGAGTTGGTTTACGTTCAAGCACAGATACGCAGTATTTT.

A word on this clonotype: The final CDR3 position lacks the conserved phenylalanine or tryptophan, pointing to a likely read error. This chain's CDR3 is CASSGQGTEAFL. The CDR3 nucleotides are TGTGCCAGCAGCGGTCAGGGGACTGAAGCTTTCCTT. The chain uses TRBV9 and TRBJ1-1; TRBD1 is a possible D gene (6 bases). Germline V CDR1 and CDR2: SGDLS, YYNGEE. The CDR3 extends over 12 amino acids. V was trimmed by 3 bases and J by 5 bases, leaving 8 bases between them.

The gene calls are TRBV20-1 and TRBJ1-2; D unresolved. The germline CDR1 and CDR2 sequences are DFQATT and SNEGSKA (reference sequence). This CDR3 is built from 14 residues. Trimming shortened V by 0 bases and J by 7 bases, and 15 bases separated the two germline ends. CDR3 residues: CSARDMRYSGGYTF. CDR3 in DNA: TGCAGTGCTAGAGATATGCGGTATTCCGGTGGCTACACCTTC.

A few counts support this clonotype. The CDR3 sequence is CASSIRGVYGYTF. The CDR3, as DNA: TGTGCCAGTAGTATCAGGGGAGTCTATGGCTACACCTTC. V gene TRBV19 combines with J gene TRBJ1-2; D perhaps matches TRBD1 (6 bases). In germline, CDR1 is LNHDA, CDR2 SQIVND (reference sequence). The CDR3 sequence is 13 residues long. V was shortened by 3 bases and J by 4 bases, with 9 bases between the two germline ends.